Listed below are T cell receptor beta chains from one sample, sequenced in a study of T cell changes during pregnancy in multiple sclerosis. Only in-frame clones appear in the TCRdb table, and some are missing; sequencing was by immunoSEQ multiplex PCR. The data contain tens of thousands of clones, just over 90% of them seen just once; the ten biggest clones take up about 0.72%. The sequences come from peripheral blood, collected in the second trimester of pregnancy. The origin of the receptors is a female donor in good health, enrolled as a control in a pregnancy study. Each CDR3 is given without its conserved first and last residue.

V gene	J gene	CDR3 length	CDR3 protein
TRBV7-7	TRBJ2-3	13	ASSPSGGSTDTQY
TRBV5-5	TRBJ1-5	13	ASSLQGAGNQPQH
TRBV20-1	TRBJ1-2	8	SAGGPGYT
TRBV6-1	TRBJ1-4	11	ASIRAFNEKLF
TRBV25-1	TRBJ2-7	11	ASSLYRSYEQY
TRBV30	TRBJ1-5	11	AWSGSENQPQH
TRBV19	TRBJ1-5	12	ASSIQVGNQPQH
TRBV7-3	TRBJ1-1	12	ASRSSAGPTEAF
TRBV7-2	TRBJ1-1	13	ASGWGGTINTEAF
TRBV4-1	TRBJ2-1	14	ASSQDITGGYNEQF
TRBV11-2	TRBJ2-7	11	ASSGDNTYEQY
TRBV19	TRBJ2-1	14	ASSATGAYGYNEQF
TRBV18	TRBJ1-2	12	ASSPPGWGDGYT
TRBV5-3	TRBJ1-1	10	ARSTGGTEAF